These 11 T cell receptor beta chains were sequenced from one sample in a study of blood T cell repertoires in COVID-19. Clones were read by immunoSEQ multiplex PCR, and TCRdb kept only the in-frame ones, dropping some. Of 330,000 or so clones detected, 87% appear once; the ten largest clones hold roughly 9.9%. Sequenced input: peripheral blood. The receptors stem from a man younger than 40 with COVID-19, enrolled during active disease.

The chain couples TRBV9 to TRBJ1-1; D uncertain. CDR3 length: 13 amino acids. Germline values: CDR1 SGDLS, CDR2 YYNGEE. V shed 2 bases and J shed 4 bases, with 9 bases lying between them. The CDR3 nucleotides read TGTGCCAGCAGCGTGGCGCAGGTCACTGAAGCTTTCTTT. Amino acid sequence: CASSVAQVTEAFF.

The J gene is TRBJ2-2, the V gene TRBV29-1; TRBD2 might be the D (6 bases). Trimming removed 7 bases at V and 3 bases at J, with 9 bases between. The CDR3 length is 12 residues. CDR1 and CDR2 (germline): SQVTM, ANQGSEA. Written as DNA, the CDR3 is TGCAGCGCGACTAGTGACACCGGGGAGCTGTTTTTT. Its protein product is CSATSDTGELFF.

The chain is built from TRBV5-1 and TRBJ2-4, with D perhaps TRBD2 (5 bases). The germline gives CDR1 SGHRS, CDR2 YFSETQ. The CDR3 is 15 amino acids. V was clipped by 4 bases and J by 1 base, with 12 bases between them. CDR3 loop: CASSIRGDAKNIQYF. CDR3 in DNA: TGCGCCAGCAGCATTCGGGGTGACGCCAAAAACATTCAGTACTTC.

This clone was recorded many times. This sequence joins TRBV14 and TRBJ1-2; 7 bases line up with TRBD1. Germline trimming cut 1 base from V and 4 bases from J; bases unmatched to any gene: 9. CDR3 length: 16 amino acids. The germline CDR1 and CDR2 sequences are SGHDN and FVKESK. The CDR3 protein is CASSQAQRAGGYGYTF. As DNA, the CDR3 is TGTGCCAGCAGCCAAGCTCAAAGGGCAGGGGGCTATGGCTACACCTTC.

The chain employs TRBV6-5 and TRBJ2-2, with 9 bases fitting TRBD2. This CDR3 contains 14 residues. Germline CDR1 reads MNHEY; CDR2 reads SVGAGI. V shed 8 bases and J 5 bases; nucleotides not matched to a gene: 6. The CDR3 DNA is TGTGCCAGCTCGGGGACTAGCCTAACCGGGGAGCTGTTTTTT. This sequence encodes CASSGTSLTGELFF.

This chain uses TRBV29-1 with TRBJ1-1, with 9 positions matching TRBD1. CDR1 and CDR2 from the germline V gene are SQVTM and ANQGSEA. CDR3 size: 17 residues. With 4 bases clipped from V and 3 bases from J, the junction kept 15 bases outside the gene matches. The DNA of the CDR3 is TGCAGCGTTGTAGGGACAGGGTTCGGGAGCCACTACACTGAAGCTTTCTTT. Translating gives CSVVGTGFGSHYTEAFF.

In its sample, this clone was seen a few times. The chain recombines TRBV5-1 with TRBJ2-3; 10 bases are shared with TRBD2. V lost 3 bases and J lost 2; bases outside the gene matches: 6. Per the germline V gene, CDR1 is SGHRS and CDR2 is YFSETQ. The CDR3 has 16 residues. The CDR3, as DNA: TGCGCCAGCAGCTCGGGACTAGCGACGTTCACAGATACGCAGTATTTT. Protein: CASSSGLATFTDTQYF.

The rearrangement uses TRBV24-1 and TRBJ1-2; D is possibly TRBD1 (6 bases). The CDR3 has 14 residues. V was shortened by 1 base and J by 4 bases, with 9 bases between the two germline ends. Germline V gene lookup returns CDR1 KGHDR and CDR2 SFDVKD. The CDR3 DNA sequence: TGTGCCACCAGTGATTTCAGGACAGCCTATGGCTACACCTTC. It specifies CATSDFRTAYGYTF.

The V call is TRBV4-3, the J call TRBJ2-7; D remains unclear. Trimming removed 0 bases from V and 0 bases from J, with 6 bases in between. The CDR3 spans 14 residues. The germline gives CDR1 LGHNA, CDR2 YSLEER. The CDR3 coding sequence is TGCGCCAGCAGCCAAGAGCAGTTCTCCTACGAGCAGTACTTC. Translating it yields CASSQEQFSYEQYF.

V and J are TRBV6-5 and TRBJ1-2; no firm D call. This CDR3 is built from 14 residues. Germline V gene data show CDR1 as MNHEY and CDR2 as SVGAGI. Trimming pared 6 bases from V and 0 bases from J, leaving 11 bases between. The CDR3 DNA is TGTGCCAGCAGCTATATACAGTCTAACTATGGCTACACCTTC. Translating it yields CASSYIQSNYGYTF.

The CDR3 DNA sequence: TGTGCCAGCAGCTTCCCAGACAGGGTTTCCCCTTATGGGGACAATGAGCAGTTCTTC. Residues: CASSFPDRVSPYGDNEQFF. V is TRBV9 and J is TRBJ2-1, with 7 positions matching TRBD1. The CDR3 contains 19 residues. From germline, CDR1 is SGDLS and CDR2 YYNGEE. The V and J ends lost 4 bases and 5 bases, in that order; junction bases with no gene match: 21.